The present entry profiles one T cell receptor (beta chain) with its context. What it binds is unknown. The data stem from a study of T cell repertoires in cytomegalovirus infection. TCRdb called the reads again in MiXCR, with one record for every CDR3 protein. The table records about 920,000 distinct CDR3 sequences, around 29% of them present only once. Germline CDR1 and CDR2: MNHGY and SAAAGT. Trimming removed 2 bases at V and 1 base at J, with 14 bases between. This CDR3 has 16 amino acids. This clonotype was sampled from a human donor in good health (CMV status not recorded). Some clones in this sample may be carry-over from other donors' samples. This sequence joins TRBV6-8 and TRBJ1-1; D uncertain. The material was cultured CD8+ T cells from PBMCs, obtained from culture after CMV antigen stimulation. CDR3 residues: CASSYEGVGPNTEAFF. CDR3 sequence (DNA): TGTGCCAGCAGTTACGAGGGAGTGGGCCCGAACACTGAAGCTTTCTTT.